A selection of T cell receptor beta chains follows, all from one sample in a study of T cell responses to AZD1222 COVID-19 vaccine. Libraries were prepared by immunoSEQ multiplex PCR; TCRdb keeps only in-frame clonotypes and omits some of them. The sample lists about 170,000 clones; approximately 90% were seen once. This specimen consisted of peripheral blood, obtained on day 0 of AZD1222 vaccination. Every receptor here comes from an adult in good health. Each CDR3 is given without its conserved first and last residue. The order of the fields is V gene, CDR3 protein.

V: TRBV4-3; CDR3: ASSQPASGGATDTQY
V: TRBV19; CDR3: ASSPRDRLVEQF
V: TRBV5-1; CDR3: ASSLEGPSNYGYT
V: TRBV18; CDR3: ASSPGTLGRQPQH
V: TRBV20-1; CDR3: SAALETQY
V: TRBV6-5; CDR3: ASSYTGQGAYEQY
V: TRBV7-9; CDR3: ASSLSPTGGVNEQF
V: TRBV9; CDR3: ASSGGTQVTGELF
V: TRBV3-1/TRBV3-2; CDR3: ASSQLTSTYEQF
V: TRBV9; CDR3: ASSVGVGELF